This T cell receptor (beta chain) was profiled in a study of blood T cells in healthy people across ages. Points from the study as a whole: Researchers judged that diversity estimates from one million T cells fell short of true values. Relative to aged donors, long-lived donors carried more naive CD4+ cells and displayed higher diversity.

The V and J ends lost 4 bases and 10 bases respectively, with 20 bases between them. Germline V lookup: CDR1 SGHDN, CDR2 FVKESK. CDR3 length equals 15 residues. Through a sample-barcoded 5' primer and a J-beta primer mix, a second PCR was run for about 6 to 11 cycles. A single record per CDR3 protein comes from TCRdb applying MiXCR to the 5' RACE reads. The sample has about 640,000 distinct CDR3 sequences, under 65% seen once; the top ten hold roughly 34%. Isolation of PBMCs gave at least 6.5 million cells per sample. A note on this clonotype: Antigen specificity is unknown. A much bigger clone sits one base away, suggesting this may be a read error.

The sequence was obtained from a man between 60 and 75 years old in good health. This chain connects TRBV14 to TRBJ2-1; D is ambiguous. Specimen: blood. This CDR3 is CASSPNEAVPYEQFF. CDR3 sequence (DNA): TGTGCCAGCAGCCCCAATGAGGCAGTTCCCTACGAGCAGTTCTTC.